These 23 T cell receptor beta chains share one sample of origin, sequenced in a study of T cell repertoires in cytomegalovirus infection. No antigen has been identified for these receptors. One entry per CDR3 protein, called by TCRdb with MiXCR from the reads. The table shows roughly 920,000 distinct CDR3 sequences, with 30% to 40% occurring only once. The specimen comprised cultured CD8+ T cells from PBMCs, sampled from culture after CMV antigen stimulation. The receptors here all came from a human donor in good health (CMV status not recorded). Some clones in this sample may be carry-over from other donors' samples.

The chain recombines TRBV6-1 with TRBJ1-5, with 7 bases aligning to TRBD1. Germline CDR1 and CDR2: MNHNS and SASEGT. This CDR3 region has 15 residues. Trimming removed 2 bases from V and 1 base from J; junction bases left unmatched: 2. CDR3 nucleotide sequence: TGTGCCAGCAGTGAACGGGGACAGAGCAATCAGCCCCAGCATTTT. This sequence encodes CASSERGQSNQPQHF.

In DNA form, the CDR3 reads TGTGCCAGCAGCCCGCCGACAGGGGGCAGGGACACTGAAGCTTTCTTT. Protein: CASSPPTGGRDTEAFF. This chain links TRBV7-9 with TRBJ1-1, with TRBD1 identical over 10 bases. Germline trimming cut 5 bases from V and 3 bases from J; bases unmatched to any gene: 9. The CDR3 has 16 amino acids. Looked up from germline, CDR1 is SEHNR and CDR2 is FQNEAQ (reference sequence).

At least ten counts were recorded for this clonotype. The chain employs TRBV12-3 or TRBV12-4 and TRBJ1-1; perhaps TRBD1 as D (5 bases). The CDR3 covers 14 residues. V was cut by 2 bases and J by 1 base, with 8 bases left in between. In nucleotides, the CDR3 is TGTGCCAGCAGTTTAAGGGACGGGAACACTGAAGCTTTCTTT. It is translated as CASSLRDGNTEAFF.

This clonotype was counted at least ten times. This chain connects TRBV7-9 to TRBJ1-2; the D gene is possibly TRBD1 (5 bases). Between the trimmed V and J ends, which lost 6 bases and 2 bases, there was a span of 10 bases. The CDR3 is 13 residues long. The germline V gene has CDR1 SEHNR and CDR2 FQNEAQ (reference sequence). This CDR3 is CASRRQSNYGYTF. The CDR3 bases are TGTGCCAGCAGACGACAGAGCAACTATGGCTACACCTTC.

This clonotype was observed at least ten times. CDR3 in DNA: TGTGCCAGCAGCCAAGACTCCCCTAGGGGAGGGCCTACACAGCCCCAGCATTTT. Protein: CASSQDSPRGGPTQPQHF. The chain has TRBV3-1 and TRBJ1-5; possibly TRBD1 for D (5 bases). Trimming left V 0 bases short and J 7 bases short, with 22 bases between. Germline CDR1 reads LGHDT; CDR2 reads YNNKEL (reference sequence). The CDR3 sequence is 18 residues long.

This chain connects TRBV11-2 to TRBJ2-3, with 8 bases aligning to TRBD1. Germline CDR1 reads SGHAT; CDR2 reads FQNNGV. CDR3 length: 16 amino acids. V lost 5 bases to trimming and J lost 5 bases; unmatched junction nucleotides: 12. This chain's CDR3 is CASSPWDRSSQDTQYF. CDR3 sequence (DNA): TGTGCCAGCAGCCCTTGGGACAGGTCAAGCCAAGATACGCAGTATTTT.

This chain uses TRBV6-1 with TRBJ2-7; the D is unclear. The CDR3 totals 13 residues. Trimming left V 8 bases short and J 4 bases short, with 15 bases between. Germline CDR1 is MNHNS and CDR2 is SASEGT. CDR3 loop: CASSWQAPYEQYV. CDR3 nucleotides: TGTGCCAGCTCTTGGCAGGCCCCTTACGAGCAGTACGTC.

This clonotype showed up just a few times. The V call is TRBV7-3, the J call TRBJ2-1; D is possibly TRBD2 (6 bases). Germline CDR1 and CDR2: SGHTA and FQGTGA. V lost 5 bases and J 7 bases, leaving 18 bases between the germline ends. The CDR3 totals 15 residues. Here the CDR3 reads CASSQSPGVGNEQFF. Here the CDR3 DNA reads TGTGCCAGCAGCCAATCTCCGGGGGTTGGAAATGAGCAGTTCTTC.

With regard to this clonotype: The junction departs from germline at one end; a sequencing error may be responsible. This rearrangement joins TRBV4-1 to TRBJ2-1; tentatively, D is TRBD2 (7 bases). The CDR3 consists of 15 residues. CDR1 is MGHRA and CDR2 is YSYEKL in the germline V gene. The CDR3 loop reads CASGPRGGGDNEQFF. The CDR3 DNA is TGTGCCAGCGGCCCACGAGGGGGGGGGGACAATGAGCAGTTCTTC.

The V call is TRBV6-6, the J call TRBJ1-1; 7 bases agree with TRBD1. This CDR3 is built from 14 residues. Trimming cost V 2 bases and J 4 bases; bases outside gene matches: 4. Germline values: CDR1 MNHNY, CDR2 SVGAGI (reference sequence). CDR3 sequence (DNA): TGTGCCAGCAGTTACCCGACAGGGTCCACTGAAGCTTTCTTT. Protein sequence: CASSYPTGSTEAFF.

The gene calls are TRBV20-1 and TRBJ1-2; D is undetermined. Germline lookup yields CDR1 DFQATT and CDR2 SNEGSKA (reference sequence). Trimming took 3 bases from V and 2 from J, leaving 10 bases between them. The CDR3 covers 13 residues. CDR3 sequence: CSARSGDNYGYTF. CDR3 in DNA: TGCAGTGCTAGGAGTGGCGACAACTATGGCTACACCTTC.

The chain combines TRBV7-9 with TRBJ2-7; 8 nucleotides align to TRBD2. V lost 4 bases, J lost 3 bases, and 11 bases stayed unmatched. This CDR3 spans 16 amino acids. CDR1 is SEHNR, CDR2 FQNEAQ, per germline (reference sequence). The CDR3 loop reads CASSSTGTSEYYEQYV. The CDR3 DNA sequence: TGTGCCAGCAGCTCTACCGGGACTAGTGAATACTACGAGCAGTACGTC.

This clonotype was detected only a few times. The chain couples TRBV27 to TRBJ2-7; TRBD1 agrees at 7 bases. CDR3 size: 15 residues. The germline gives CDR1 MNHEY, CDR2 SMNVEV (reference sequence). J lost 3 bases, V lost 3 bases, and 8 bases had no gene match. The CDR3 bases are TGTGCCAGCAGTTTCCCGGGACAGCCGATCTACGAGCAGTACGTC. Its translation is CASSFPGQPIYEQYV.

The chain employs TRBV4-2 and TRBJ2-1, with 9 bases lining up with TRBD2. CDR1 is LGHNA, CDR2 YNFKEQ, per germline. CDR3 length: 16 residues. The V gene end was trimmed by 0 bases and the J gene end by 4 bases; junction bases not matched to a gene: 4. CDR3 residues: CASSQEASGAYNEQFF. CDR3 DNA sequence: TGTGCCAGCAGCCAAGAGGCTAGCGGGGCTTACAATGAGCAGTTCTTC.

The gene calls are TRBV6-5 and TRBJ1-1; D possibly corresponds to TRBD1 (5 bases). V was cut by 1 base and J by 3 bases, with 12 bases left in between. The CDR3 is 15 amino acids. Germline lookup yields CDR1 MNHEY and CDR2 SVGAGI. The CDR3 DNA follows: TGTGCCAGCAGTTACTGGCGGGGCCTGTACACTGAAGCTTTCTTT. Amino acid sequence: CASSYWRGLYTEAFF.

V gene TRBV7-9 combines with J gene TRBJ1-5; no clear D gene. Germline assignment: CDR1 SEHNR and CDR2 FQNEAQ (reference sequence). The CDR3 runs 16 residues. V was clipped by 2 bases and J by 0 bases, with 11 bases between them. In nucleotides, the CDR3 is TGTGCCAGCAGCTTATCTTACGGTCTTAGCAATCAGCCCCAGCATTTT. It translates to CASSLSYGLSNQPQHF.

The chain joins TRBV7-3 to TRBJ1-6, with D unclear. CDR3 length equals 15 residues. The V and J ends lost 5 bases and 0 bases respectively, with 8 bases between them. CDR1 and CDR2 from the germline V gene are SGHTA and FQGTGA. CDR3 DNA: TGTGCCAGCAGCCGGTACAGCTCCTATAATTCACCCCTCCACTTT. Its protein is CASSRYSSYNSPLHF.

This clonotype came up a few times. V gene TRBV27 combines with J gene TRBJ2-2; 7 nucleotides agree with TRBD2. Germline loops: CDR1 MNHEY, CDR2 SMNVEV (reference sequence). V trimming: 2 bases; J trimming: 7 bases; junction bases outside the gene matches: 4. The CDR3 length is 14 residues. The CDR3 nucleotides are TGTGCCAGCAGTTTACCGGGGGAGGGCGGGGAGCTGTTTTTT. As protein: CASSLPGEGGELFF.

This clonotype was counted a few times. J is TRBJ2-1 and V is TRBV5-1, with a weak D call TRBD1 (6 bases). CDR3 length: 16 amino acids. CDR1 is SGHRS and CDR2 is YFSETQ in the germline V gene. V was cut by 0 bases and J by 4 bases, with 14 bases left in between. DNA for the CDR3: TGCGCCAGCAGCTTGGCTCAGGGGACGGCTTACAATGAGCAGTTCTTC. It yields the protein CASSLAQGTAYNEQFF.

The chain links TRBV20-1 to TRBJ2-4, with a weak D call TRBD2 (6 bases). The V end was cut by 1 base, the J end by 0 bases, with 10 bases between. The CDR3 is 15 amino acids. CDR1 DFQATT and CDR2 SNEGSKA come from the germline V gene (reference sequence). CDR3 loop: CSARGRGLAKNIQYF. The DNA of the CDR3 is TGCAGTGCTAGAGGGAGGGGACTAGCCAAAAACATTCAGTACTTC.

This clonotype was picked up a small number of times. This chain connects TRBV10-1 to TRBJ2-3; D might be TRBD1 (5 bases). Germline CDR1 is WNHNN and CDR2 is SYGVQD (reference sequence). This CDR3 is built from 18 residues. Trimming shortened V by 2 bases and J by 1 base, and 19 bases separated the two germline ends. The CDR3 loop reads CASSEGTPKGHGTDTQYF. CDR3 sequence (DNA): TGCGCCAGCAGTGAGGGCACACCCAAGGGGCATGGCACAGATACGCAGTATTTT.

The rearrangement links TRBV7-9 to TRBJ1-1, with a weak D call TRBD1 (5 bases). Germline lookup yields CDR1 SEHNR and CDR2 FQNEAQ (reference sequence). Trimming took off 5 bases at V and 0 bases at J, with 10 bases between the two ends. CDR3 length equals 14 residues. CDR3 sequence: CASSPKTVNTEAFF. As DNA, the CDR3 is TGTGCCAGCAGCCCAAAGACAGTGAACACTGAAGCTTTCTTT.

The sample holds many counts of this clonotype. One end of the junction varies from germline; a read error may be responsible. CDR3 sequence: CASSLEEWRIF. CDR3 sequence (DNA): TGTGCCAGCAGTTTAGAGGAGTGGAGGATCTTC. The gene calls are TRBV12-3 or TRBV12-4 and TRBJ2-1, with D perhaps TRBD2 (5 bases). CDR3 length: 11 residues.